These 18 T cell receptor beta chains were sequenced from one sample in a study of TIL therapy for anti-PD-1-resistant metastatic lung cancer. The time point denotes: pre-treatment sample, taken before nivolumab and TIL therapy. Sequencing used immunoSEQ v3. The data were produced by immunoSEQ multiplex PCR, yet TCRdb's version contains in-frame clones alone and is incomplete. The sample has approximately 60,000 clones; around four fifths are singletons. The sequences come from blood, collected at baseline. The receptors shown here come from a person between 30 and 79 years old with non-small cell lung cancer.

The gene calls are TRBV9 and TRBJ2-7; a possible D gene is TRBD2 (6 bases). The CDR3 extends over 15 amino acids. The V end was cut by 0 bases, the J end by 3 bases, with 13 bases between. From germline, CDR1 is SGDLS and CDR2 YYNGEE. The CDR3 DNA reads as TGTGCCAGCAGCGTAGCTTGGGAGGCGTACTACGAGCAGTACTTC. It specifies CASSVAWEAYYEQYF.

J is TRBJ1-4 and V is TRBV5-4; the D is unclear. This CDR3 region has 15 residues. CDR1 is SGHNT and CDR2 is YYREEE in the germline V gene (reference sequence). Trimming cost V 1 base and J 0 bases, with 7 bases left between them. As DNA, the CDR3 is TGTGCCAGCAGCTTGATGGACCCAACTAATGAAAAACTGTTTTTT. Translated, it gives CASSLMDPTNEKLFF.

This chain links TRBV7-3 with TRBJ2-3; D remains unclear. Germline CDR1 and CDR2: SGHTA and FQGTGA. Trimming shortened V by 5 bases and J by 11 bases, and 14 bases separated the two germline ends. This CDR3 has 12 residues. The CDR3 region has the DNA TGTGCCAGCAGCCGTTCCGGAGAAGAGCAGTATTTT. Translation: CASSRSGEEQYF.

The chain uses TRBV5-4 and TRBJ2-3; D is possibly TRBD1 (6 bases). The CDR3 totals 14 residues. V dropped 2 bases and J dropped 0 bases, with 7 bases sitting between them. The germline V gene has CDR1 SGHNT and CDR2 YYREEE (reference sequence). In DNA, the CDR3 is TGTGCCAGCAGCTTAGGGGGAAGCACAGATACGCAGTATTTT. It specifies CASSLGGSTDTQYF. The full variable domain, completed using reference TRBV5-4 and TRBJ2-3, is ETGVTQSPTHLIKTRGQQVTLRCSSQSGHNTVSWYQQALGQGPQFIFQYYREEENGRGNFPPRFSGLQFPNYSSELNVNALELDDSALYLCASSLGGSTDTQYFGPGTRLTVL.

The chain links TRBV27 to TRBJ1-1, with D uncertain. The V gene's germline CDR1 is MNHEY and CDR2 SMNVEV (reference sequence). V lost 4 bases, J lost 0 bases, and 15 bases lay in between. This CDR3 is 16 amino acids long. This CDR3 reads CASSSPVLGMNTEAFF. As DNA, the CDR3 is TGTGCCAGCAGTTCCCCAGTTCTGGGGATGAACACTGAAGCTTTCTTT.

This CDR3 reads CASSLSGQAAGNTIYF. CDR3 coding DNA: TGTGCCAGCAGCTTGAGTGGCCAGGCGGCAGGAAACACCATATATTTT. The gene calls are TRBV5-6 and TRBJ1-3; no clear D. The CDR3 has 16 amino acids. V lost 1 base, J lost 4 bases, and 15 bases lay in between. Germline CDR1 SGHDT, CDR2 YYEEEE.

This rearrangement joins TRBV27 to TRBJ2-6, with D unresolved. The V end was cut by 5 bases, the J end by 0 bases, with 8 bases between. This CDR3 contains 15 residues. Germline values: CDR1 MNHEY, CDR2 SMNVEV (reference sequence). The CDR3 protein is CASSLYYSGANVLTF. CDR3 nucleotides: TGTGCCAGCAGTCTATATTACTCTGGGGCCAACGTCCTGACTTTC.

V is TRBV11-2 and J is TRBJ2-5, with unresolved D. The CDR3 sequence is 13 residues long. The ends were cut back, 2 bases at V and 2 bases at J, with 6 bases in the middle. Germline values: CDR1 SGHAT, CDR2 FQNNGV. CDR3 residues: CASSLSGQETQYF. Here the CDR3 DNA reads TGTGCCAGCAGCTTATCCGGTCAAGAGACCCAGTACTTC.

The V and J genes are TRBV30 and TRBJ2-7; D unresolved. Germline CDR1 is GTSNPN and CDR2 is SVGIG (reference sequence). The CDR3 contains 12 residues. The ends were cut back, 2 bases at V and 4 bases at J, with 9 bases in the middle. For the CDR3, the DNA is TGTGCCTGGAGTAAGAGAGTTTACGAGCAGTACTTC. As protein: CAWSKRVYEQYF.

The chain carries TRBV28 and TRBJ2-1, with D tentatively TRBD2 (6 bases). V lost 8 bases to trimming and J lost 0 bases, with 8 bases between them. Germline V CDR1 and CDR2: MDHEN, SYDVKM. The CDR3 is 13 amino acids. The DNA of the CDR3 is TGTGCCAGCGTCGGGAGCTCCTACAATGAGCAGTTCTTC. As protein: CASVGSSYNEQFF.

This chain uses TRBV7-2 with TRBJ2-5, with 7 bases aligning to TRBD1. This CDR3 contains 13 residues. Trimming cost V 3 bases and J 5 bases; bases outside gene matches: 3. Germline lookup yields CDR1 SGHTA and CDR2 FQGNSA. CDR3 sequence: CASSFTGAETQYF. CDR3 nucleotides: TGTGCCAGCAGCTTTACAGGGGCTGAGACCCAGTACTTC.

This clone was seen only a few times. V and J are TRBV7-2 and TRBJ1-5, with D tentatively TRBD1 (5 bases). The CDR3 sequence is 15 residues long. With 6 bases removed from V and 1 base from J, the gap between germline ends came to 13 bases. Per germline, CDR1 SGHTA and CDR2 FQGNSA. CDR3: CASSPKGWSNQPQHF. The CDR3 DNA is TGTGCCAGCAGTCCAAAGGGGTGGAGCAATCAGCCCCAGCATTTT.

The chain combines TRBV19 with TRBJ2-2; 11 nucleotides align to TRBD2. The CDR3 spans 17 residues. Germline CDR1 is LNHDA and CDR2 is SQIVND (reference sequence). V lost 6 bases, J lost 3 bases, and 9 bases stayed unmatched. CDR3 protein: CASSLGASGGYTGELFF. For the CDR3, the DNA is TGTGCCAGTAGCCTTGGGGCTAGCGGGGGGTACACCGGGGAGCTGTTTTTT.

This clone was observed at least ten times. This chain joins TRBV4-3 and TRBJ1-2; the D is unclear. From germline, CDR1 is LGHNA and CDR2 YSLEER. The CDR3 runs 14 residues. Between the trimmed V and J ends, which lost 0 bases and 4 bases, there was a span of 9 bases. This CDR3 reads CASSQEFGIYGYTF. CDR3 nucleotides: TGCGCCAGCAGCCAAGAATTCGGAATCTATGGCTACACCTTC.

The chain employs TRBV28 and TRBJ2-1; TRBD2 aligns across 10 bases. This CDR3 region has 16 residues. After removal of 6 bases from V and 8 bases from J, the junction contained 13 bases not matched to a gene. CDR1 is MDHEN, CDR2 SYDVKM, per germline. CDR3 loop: CASRSPSGRGIDEQFF. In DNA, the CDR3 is TGTGCCAGCAGATCCCCCAGCGGGAGGGGTATTGATGAGCAGTTCTTC.

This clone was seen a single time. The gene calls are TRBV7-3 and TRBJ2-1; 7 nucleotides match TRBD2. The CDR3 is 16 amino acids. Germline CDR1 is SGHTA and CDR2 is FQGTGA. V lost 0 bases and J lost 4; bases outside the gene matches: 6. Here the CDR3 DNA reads TGTGCCAGCAGCTTAACGTATAGTAGCGGGTACAATGAGCAGTTCTTC. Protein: CASSLTYSSGYNEQFF.

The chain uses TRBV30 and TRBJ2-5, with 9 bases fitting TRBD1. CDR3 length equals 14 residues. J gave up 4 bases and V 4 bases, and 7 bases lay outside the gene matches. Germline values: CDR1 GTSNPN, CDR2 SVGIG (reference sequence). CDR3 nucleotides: TGTGCCTGGAAGTTCGGGACAGGGTTAGAGACCCAGTACTTC. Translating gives CAWKFGTGLETQYF.

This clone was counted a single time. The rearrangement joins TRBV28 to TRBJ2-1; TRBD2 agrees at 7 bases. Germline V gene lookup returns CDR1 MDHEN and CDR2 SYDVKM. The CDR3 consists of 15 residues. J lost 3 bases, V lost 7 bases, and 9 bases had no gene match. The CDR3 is CASTMGGAGYNEQFF. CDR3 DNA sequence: TGTGCCAGCACCATGGGAGGGGCGGGCTACAATGAGCAGTTCTTC.